This T cell receptor (beta chain) was sequenced during a study of T-cell memory formation after mild COVID-19. Across the whole study: Clustering of TCRs was largely donor specific. Study results and limitations: CD4+ contracting clones lay mainly in CM and EM, CD8+ ones in EMRA.

The CDR3 runs 15 residues. Looked up from germline, CDR1 is MRHNA and CDR2 is SNTAGT. V shed 5 bases, J shed 8 bases, and the junction held 9 bases outside the gene matches. This clonotype was detected many times. Its target is unknown. MiXCR, applied by TCRdb to the 5' RACE reads, yields one record per CDR3 protein. The sample includes some 290,000 distinct CDR3 sequences, roughly 17% of them seen just once. What was sequenced was PBMCs or a T cell subset sorted from them (not recorded which). V is TRBV6-4 and J is TRBJ2-1; 10 bases map to TRBD2. The TCR was taken from a man younger than 35 who had mild COVID-19 (a few samples of this study predate the infection). Cell type and time point are not known. The CDR3 DNA reads as TGTGCCAGCAGTAAAAGCGGGGGGGCAATGGATGAGCAGTTCTTC. Translated: CASSKSGGAMDEQFF.